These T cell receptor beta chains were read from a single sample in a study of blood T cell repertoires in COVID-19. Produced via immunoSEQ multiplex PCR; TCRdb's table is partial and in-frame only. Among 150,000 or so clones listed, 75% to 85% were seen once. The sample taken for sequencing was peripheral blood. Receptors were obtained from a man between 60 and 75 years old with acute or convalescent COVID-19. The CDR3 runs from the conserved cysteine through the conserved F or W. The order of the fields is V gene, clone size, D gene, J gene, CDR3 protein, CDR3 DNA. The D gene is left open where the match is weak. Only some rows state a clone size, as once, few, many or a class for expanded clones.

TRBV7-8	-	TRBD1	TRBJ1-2	CASSSDNYGTGYYGYTF	TGTGCCAGCAGCTCAGATAACTACGGGACAGGGTACTATGGCTACACCTTC
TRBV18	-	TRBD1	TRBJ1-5	CASSISGTGVDQPQHF	TGTGCCAGCTCGATTAGTGGGACAGGGGTGGATCAGCCCCAGCATTTT
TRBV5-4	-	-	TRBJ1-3	CASSLEGRVSGNTIYF	TGTGCCAGCAGCTTGGAAGGCAGGGTCAGCGGAAACACCATATATTTT
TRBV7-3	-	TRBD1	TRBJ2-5	CASSLTGGAEAQYF	TGTGCCAGCAGCCTAACAGGGGGCGCAGAGGCCCAGTACTTC
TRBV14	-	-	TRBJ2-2	CASSRANTGELFF	TGTGCCAGCAGCCGGGCCAACACCGGGGAGCTGTTTTTT
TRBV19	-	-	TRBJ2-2	CASTYSLQGNGELFF	TGTGCCAGTACCTATTCACTACAGGGAAACGGGGAGCTGTTTTTT
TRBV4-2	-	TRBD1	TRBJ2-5	CASSPGDRAIETQYF	TGTGCCAGCAGCCCTGGGGACAGGGCGATAGAGACCCAGTACTTC
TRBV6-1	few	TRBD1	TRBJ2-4	CASSEMGQGPIQYF	TGTGCCAGCAGTGAAATGGGACAGGGCCCCATTCAGTACTTC
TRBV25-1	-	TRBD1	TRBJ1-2	CASSENRGPVEGYTF	TGTGCCAGCAGTGAAAACAGGGGGCCGGTGGAGGGCTACACCTTC
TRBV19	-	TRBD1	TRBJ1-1	CASSRGGSRMNTEAFF	TGTGCCAGTAGTAGAGGGGGCAGTAGAATGAACACTGAAGCTTTCTTT
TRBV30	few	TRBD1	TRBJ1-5	CAWGTGLSNQPQHF	TGTGCCTGGGGGACAGGCCTTAGCAATCAGCCCCAGCATTTT
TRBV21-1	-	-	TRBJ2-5	CASSNSVNRSQETQYF	TGTGCCAGCAGCAATAGCGTTAACAGATCACAAGAGACCCAGTACTTC
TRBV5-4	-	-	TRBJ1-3	CASKLQGAGNTIYF	TGTGCCAGCAAGTTACAGGGTGCGGGAAACACCATATATTTT
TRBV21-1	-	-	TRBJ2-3	CASSKGCGGERTQYF	TGTGCCAGCAGCAAAGGTTGTGGCGGGGAGAGAACGCAGTATTTT
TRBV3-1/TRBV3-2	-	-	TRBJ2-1	CASSQTGYEQFF	TGTGCCAGCAGCCAAACAGGCTATGAGCAGTTCTTC
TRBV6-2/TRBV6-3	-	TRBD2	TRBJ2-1	CASSYSSSGRGYNEQFF	TGTGCCAGCAGTTACTCCTCTAGCGGGAGGGGATACAATGAGCAGTTCTTC
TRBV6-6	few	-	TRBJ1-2	CASSGSRILANYGYTF	TGTGCCAGCTCCGGTTCCCGGATCCTAGCTAACTATGGCTACACCTTC
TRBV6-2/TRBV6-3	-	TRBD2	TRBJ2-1	CASSYSLSSGYNEQFF	TGTGCCAGCAGTTACTCCCTTTCTAGCGGTTACAATGAGCAGTTCTTC
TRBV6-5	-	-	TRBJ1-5	CASSYSAGENQPQHF	TGTGCCAGCAGTTACTCAGCAGGGGAAAATCAGCCCCAGCATTTT
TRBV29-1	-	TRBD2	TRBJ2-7	CSVEVASGRVQYF	TGCAGCGTTGAAGTGGCTAGCGGGAGGGTGCAGTACTTC
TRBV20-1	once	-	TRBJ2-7	CSASKGGYEQYF	TGCAGTGCTAGTAAAGGCGGCTACGAGCAGTACTTC
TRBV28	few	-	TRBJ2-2	CASSETGNTGELFF	TGTGCCAGCAGCGAAACAGGGAACACCGGGGAGCTGTTTTTT
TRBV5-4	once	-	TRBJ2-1	CASSLPGSSYNEQFF	TGTGCCAGCAGCTTGCCGGGGAGCTCCTACAATGAGCAGTTCTTC
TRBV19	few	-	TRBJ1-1	CASSSTGSTEAFF	TGTGCCAGTAGTTCTACAGGGTCCACTGAAGCTTTCTTT
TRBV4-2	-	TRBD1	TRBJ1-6	CASRLDRKNSPLHF	TGTGCCAGCCGCCTGGACAGGAAGAATTCACCCCTCCACTTT
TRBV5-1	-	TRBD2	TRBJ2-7	CASSLAGQLYEQYF	TGCGCCAGCAGCCTAGCGGGACAACTATACGAGCAGTACTTC
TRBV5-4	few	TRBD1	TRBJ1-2	CASSSGTVYGYTF	TGTGCCAGCAGCTCAGGGACAGTCTATGGCTACACCTTC
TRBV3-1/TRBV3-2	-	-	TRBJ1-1	CASSASDRNTEAFF	TGTGCCAGCAGCGCCTCCGACAGGAACACTGAAGCTTTCTTT
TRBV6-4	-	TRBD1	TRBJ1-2	CASSDSTGGTGGYTF	TGTGCCAGCAGTGACTCGACAGGGGGCACGGGAGGCTACACCTTC
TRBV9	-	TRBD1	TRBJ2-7	CASSVEGQGGEQYF	TGTGCCAGCAGCGTAGAGGGACAGGGTGGCGAGCAGTACTTC
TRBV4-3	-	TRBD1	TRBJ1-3	CASSHLRTGVSGNTIYF	TGCGCCAGCAGCCACCTACGGACAGGGGTATCTGGAAACACCATATATTTT
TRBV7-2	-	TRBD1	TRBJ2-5	CASSLVGTGGVETQYF	TGTGCCAGCAGCTTAGTGGGGACAGGCGGGGTGGAGACCCAGTACTTC
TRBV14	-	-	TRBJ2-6	CASSQEWGAVPSGANVLTF	TGTGCCAGCAGCCAAGAATGGGGAGCGGTTCCCTCTGGGGCCAACGTCCTGACTTTC
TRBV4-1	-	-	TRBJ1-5	CASSRTGSGNQPQHF	TGCGCCAGCAGCCGAACCGGGAGCGGCAATCAGCCCCAGCATTTT
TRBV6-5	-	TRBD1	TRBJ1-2	CASRKTGNYGYTF	TGTGCCAGCAGGAAGACAGGGAACTATGGCTACACCTTC
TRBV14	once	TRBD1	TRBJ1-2	CASSPRHFFGTAAGYTF	TGTGCCAGCAGCCCGAGGCATTTTTTTGGGACAGCGGCTGGCTACACCTTC
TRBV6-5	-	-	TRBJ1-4	CASSYLRGRGMGKLFF	TGTGCCAGCAGTTATCTCCGTGGCAGGGGAATGGGGAAACTGTTTTTT
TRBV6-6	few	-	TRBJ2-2	CASSYTEGGGELFF	TGTGCCAGCAGTTACACGGAGGGCGGCGGGGAGCTGTTTTTT
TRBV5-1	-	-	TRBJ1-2	CASSLYQGNGYTF	TGCGCCAGCAGCTTGTATCAGGGAAATGGCTACACCTTC
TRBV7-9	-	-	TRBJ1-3	CASSLVLSGNTIYF	TGTGCCAGCAGCTTAGTCTTGTCTGGAAACACCATATATTTT
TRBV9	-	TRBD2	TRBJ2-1	CASSAQAGGPGEQFF	TGTGCCAGCAGCGCGCAAGCGGGGGGGCCGGGAGAGCAGTTCTTC
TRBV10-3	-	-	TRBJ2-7	CATKGVYEQYF	TGTGCCACCAAGGGGGTCTACGAGCAGTACTTC
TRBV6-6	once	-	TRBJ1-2	CAGGEDYGYTF	TGTGCCGGGGGGGAGGATTATGGCTACACCTTC
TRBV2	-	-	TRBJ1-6	CASSEEGGSYNSPLHF	TGTGCCAGCAGTGAAGAAGGGGGTTCCTATAATTCACCCCTCCACTTT
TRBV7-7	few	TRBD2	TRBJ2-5	CASSLGLALQETQYF	TGTGCTAGCAGCTTAGGACTAGCCCTCCAAGAGACCCAGTACTTC
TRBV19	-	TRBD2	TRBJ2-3	CASSPGLADYTDTQYF	TGTGCCAGTAGCCCTGGACTAGCGGATTACACAGATACGCAGTATTTT
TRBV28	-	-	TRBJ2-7	CASSLSNRAPDEQYF	TGTGCCAGCAGTTTATCAAACAGGGCCCCCGACGAGCAGTACTTC
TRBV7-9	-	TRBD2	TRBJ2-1	CASSFPSGTYNEQFF	TGTGCCAGCAGCTTTCCTAGCGGTACCTACAATGAGCAGTTCTTC
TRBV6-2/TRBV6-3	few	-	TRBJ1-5	CASSTPGRSNQPQHF	TGTGCCAGCAGTACCCCGGGTCGCAGCAATCAGCCCCAGCATTTT
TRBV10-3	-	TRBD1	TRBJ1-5	CAISDRTGTAYSNQPQHF	TGTGCCATCAGTGATCGGACCGGGACAGCCTATAGCAATCAGCCCCAGCATTTT
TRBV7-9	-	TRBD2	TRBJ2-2	CASSFLGLAGGAGELFF	TGTGCCAGCAGCTTCCTGGGACTAGCGGGCGGGGCCGGGGAGCTGTTTTTT
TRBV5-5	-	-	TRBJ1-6	CASSLQSYGGSPLHF	TGTGCCAGCAGCCTCCAATCCTACGGGGGTTCACCCCTCCACTTT
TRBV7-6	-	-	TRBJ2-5	CASSLRSTFDARTQYF	TGTGCCAGCAGCTTAAGGTCTACGTTTGATGCTAGGACCCAGTACTTC